This entry is about one T cell receptor (beta chain). The sample belongs to a study of blood T cell repertoires in COVID-19. Overall study: Spain, Italy and the United States supplied samples that represented acute and convalescent COVID-19.

Germline CDR1 and CDR2: MNHEY and SVGAGI. The CDR3 is made up of 14 amino acids. V shed 3 bases and J shed 2 bases, with 10 bases lying between them. The study assigned cohorts using participant-reported clinical history. Produced via immunoSEQ multiplex PCR; TCRdb's table is partial and in-frame only. This sample has some 300,000 clones, with 85% to 90% found just once. Sequenced: PBMCs or T cells enriched from blood (not recorded which). The chain has TRBV6-5 and TRBJ1-2, with TRBD1 as a possible D gene (6 bases). This TCR was sampled from a woman under 30 with acute COVID-19. Here the CDR3 reads CASSYQGPNYGYTF. In DNA form, the CDR3 reads TGTGCCAGCAGTTATCAGGGGCCCAACTATGGCTACACCTTC.